Reported below is one T cell receptor (beta chain). Its antigen is undetermined. The table came from immunoSEQ multiplex PCR; TCRdb's copy has only in-frame clones and leaves some out. The table records fewer than 600,000 clones, 79% of them present only once. With 2 bases clipped from V and 3 bases from J, the junction kept 5 bases outside the gene matches. This CDR3 has 14 residues. CDR1 SGHRS and CDR2 YFSETQ come from the germline V gene. The data belong to a study of shared clonotypes between healthy human individuals. Study findings and constraints: The sampled material consisted only of blood, and tissue repertoires are likely to differ.

The sequence was collected from a middle-aged woman in good health. Some clones in this sample may be carry-over from other donors' samples. The chain couples TRBV5-1 to TRBJ2-7, with 7 bases lining up with TRBD1. Sequencing input: PBMCs. CDR3 nucleotide sequence: TGCGCCAGCAGCTTTACAGGGGATAGCTACGAGCAGTACTTC. It is translated as CASSFTGDSYEQYF.